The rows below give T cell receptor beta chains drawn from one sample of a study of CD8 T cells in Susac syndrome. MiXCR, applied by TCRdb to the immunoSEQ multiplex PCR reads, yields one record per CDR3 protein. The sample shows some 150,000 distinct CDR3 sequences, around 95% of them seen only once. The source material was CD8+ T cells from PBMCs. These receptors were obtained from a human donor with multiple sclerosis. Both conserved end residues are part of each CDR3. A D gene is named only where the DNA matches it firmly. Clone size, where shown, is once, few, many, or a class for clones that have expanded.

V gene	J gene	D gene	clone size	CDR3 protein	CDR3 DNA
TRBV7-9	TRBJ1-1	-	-	CASSLVKGGVGAFF	TGTGCCAGCAGCTTAGTTAAGGGAGGGGTCGGAGCTTTCTTT
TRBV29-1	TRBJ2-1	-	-	CSVELGRGNEQFF	TGCAGCGTTGAATTGGGCAGGGGTAATGAGCAGTTCTTC
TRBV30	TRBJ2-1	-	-	CAWTSISSEQFF	TGTGCCTGGACCTCGATTAGTAGTGAGCAGTTCTTC
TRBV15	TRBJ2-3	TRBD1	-	CATSRDWGTADTQYF	TGTGCCACCAGCAGAGATTGGGGGACAGCAGATACGCAGTATTTT
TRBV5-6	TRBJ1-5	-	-	CASSSADQPQHF	TGTGCCAGCAGCTCAGCGGATCAGCCCCAGCATTTT
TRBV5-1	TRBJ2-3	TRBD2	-	CASTSRGDFTDTQYF	TGCGCCAGCACCTCGCGGGGGGACTTCACAGATACGCAGTATTTT
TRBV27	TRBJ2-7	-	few	CASSLNGYEQYF	TGTGCCAGCAGTTTAAACGGCTACGAGCAGTACTTC
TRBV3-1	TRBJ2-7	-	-	CASSHGGYYEQYF	TGTGCCAGCAGCCACGGGGGATACTACGAGCAGTACTTC
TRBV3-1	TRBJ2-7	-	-	CASSLEESFTYEQYF	TGTGCCAGCAGCCTAGAGGAAAGCTTTACCTACGAGCAGTACTTC
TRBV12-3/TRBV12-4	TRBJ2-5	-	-	CASSRTVQETQYF	TGTGCCAGCAGTCGGACTGTACAAGAGACCCAGTACTTC
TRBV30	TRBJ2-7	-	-	CAWNPTGVSYEQYF	TGTGCCTGGAATCCGACAGGAGTATCCTACGAGCAGTACTTC
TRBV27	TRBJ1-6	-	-	CASSLGWGSPLHF	TGTGCCAGCAGTTTAGGTTGGGGTTCACCCCTCCACTTT
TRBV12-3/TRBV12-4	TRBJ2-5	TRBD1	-	CASSSLQGASMAQYF	TGTGCCAGCAGTTCGTTGCAGGGGGCTTCCATGGCCCAGTACTTC
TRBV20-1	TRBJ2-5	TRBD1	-	CSADDRGLEETQYF	TGCAGTGCTGACGACAGGGGGCTGGAAGAGACCCAGTACTTC
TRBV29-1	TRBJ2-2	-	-	CSVHISQGRSGELFF	TGCAGCGTTCATATCTCACAGGGGAGGTCCGGGGAGCTGTTTTTT
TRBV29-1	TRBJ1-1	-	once	CSVDRGQYTEAFF	TGCAGCGTGGATCGGGGGCAGTACACTGAAGCTTTCTTT
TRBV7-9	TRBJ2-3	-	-	CASSFSPGQPDTQYF	TGTGCCAGCAGCTTTTCCCCGGGACAACCAGATACGCAGTATTTT
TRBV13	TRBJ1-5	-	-	CASSFGGQAQHF	TGTGCCAGCAGCTTCGGAGGCCAAGCCCAGCATTTT
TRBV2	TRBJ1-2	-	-	CASRAWGSRGYTF	TGTGCCAGCCGGGCCTGGGGGTCCCGTGGCTACACCTTC
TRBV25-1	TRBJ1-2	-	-	CASSEIVGDGYYGYTF	TGTGCCAGCAGTGAAATTGTCGGGGACGGATACTATGGCTACACCTTC
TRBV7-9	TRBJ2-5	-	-	CASSDLSVETQYF	TGTGCCAGCAGCGACCTGTCCGTGGAGACCCAGTACTTC
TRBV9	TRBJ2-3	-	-	CASSADPEPADTQYF	TGTGCCAGCAGCGCCGATCCGGAGCCGGCAGATACGCAGTATTTT
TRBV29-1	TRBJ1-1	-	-	CSAVTGNTEAFF	TGCAGCGCCGTTACAGGGAACACTGAAGCTTTCTTT
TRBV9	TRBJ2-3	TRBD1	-	CASSITPDRGGSADTQYF	TGTGCCAGCAGCATAACACCGGACAGGGGCGGTTCCGCAGATACGCAGTATTTT
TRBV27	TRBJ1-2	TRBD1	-	CASNPRPGAGGADSGYTF	TGTGCCAGCAACCCAAGGCCGGGGGCAGGGGGCGCGGATTCCGGCTACACCTTC
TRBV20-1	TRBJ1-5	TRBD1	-	CSAREGAHQPQHF	TGCAGTGCTAGGGAGGGGGCGCATCAGCCCCAGCATTTT
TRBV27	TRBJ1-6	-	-	CASSLDPAGPSTGSPLHF	TGTGCCAGCAGTTTAGATCCTGCGGGGCCGAGTACCGGTTCACCCCTCCACTTT
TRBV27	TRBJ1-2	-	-	CASSLTPKANYGYTF	TGTGCCAGCAGTCTAACTCCCAAGGCCAACTATGGCTACACCTTC
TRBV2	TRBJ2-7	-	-	CASVEVEQYF	TGTGCCAGCGTGGAGGTGGAGCAGTACTTC
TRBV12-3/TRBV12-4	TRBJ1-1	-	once	CASSPPQGPTEAFF	TGTGCCAGCAGTCCACCGCAGGGGCCCACTGAAGCTTTCTTT
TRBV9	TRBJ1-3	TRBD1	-	CASSPGGAAGNTIYF	TGTGCCAGCAGCCCAGGGGGGGCAGCTGGAAACACCATATATTTT
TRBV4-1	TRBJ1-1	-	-	CASSQVPNRMNTEAFF	TGCGCCAGCAGCCAAGTCCCCAACCGAATGAACACTGAAGCTTTCTTT
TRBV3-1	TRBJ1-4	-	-	CASSQDDEKLFF	TGTGCCAGCAGCCAAGATGATGAAAAACTGTTTTTT
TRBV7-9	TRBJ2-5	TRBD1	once	CASSSPRDRGETQYF	TGTGCCAGCAGTTCTCCTCGGGACAGGGGAGAGACCCAGTACTTC
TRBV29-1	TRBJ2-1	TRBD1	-	CSGGQGRDNEQFF	TGCAGCGGGGGACAGGGGAGAGACAATGAGCAGTTCTTC
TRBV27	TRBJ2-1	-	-	CASSFGGPNNEQFF	TGTGCCAGCAGTTTCGGGGGCCCAAACAATGAGCAGTTCTTC
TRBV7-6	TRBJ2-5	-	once	CASSLAGAEPLYQETQYF	TGTGCCAGCAGCTTAGCCGGCGCGGAGCCGCTATACCAAGAGACCCAGTACTTC
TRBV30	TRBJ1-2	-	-	CAWSVGAGGYTF	TGTGCCTGGAGTGTCGGGGCTGGGGGCTACACCTTC
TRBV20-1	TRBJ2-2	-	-	CSAGPQANTGELFF	TGCAGTGCTGGCCCCCAGGCGAACACCGGGGAGCTGTTTTTT
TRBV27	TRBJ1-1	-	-	CASSLYSTVLTEAFF	TGTGCCAGCAGTTTATACTCCACTGTTCTGACTGAAGCTTTCTTT
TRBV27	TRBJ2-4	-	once	CASSLSGGERIQYF	TGTGCCAGCAGTTTATCCGGGGGAGAAAGGATTCAGTACTTC
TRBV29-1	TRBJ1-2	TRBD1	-	CSVEDLHATGGYEYYGYTF	TGCAGCGTTGAAGATTTACATGCGACAGGGGGTTATGAATACTATGGCTACACCTTC
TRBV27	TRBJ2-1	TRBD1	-	CASSSLGTEKFF	TGTGCCAGCAGCTCCCTCGGGACAGAAAAGTTCTTC
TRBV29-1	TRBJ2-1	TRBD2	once	CSASLAGGLSSYNEQFF	TGCAGCGCATCACTAGCGGGGGGCCTGAGCTCCTACAATGAGCAGTTCTTC
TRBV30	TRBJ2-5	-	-	CAWSVWGRETQYF	TGTGCCTGGAGTGTATGGGGGAGGGAGACCCAGTACTTC
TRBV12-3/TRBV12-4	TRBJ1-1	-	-	CASSLVHTEAFF	TGTGCCAGCAGTTTAGTGCACACTGAAGCTTTCTTT
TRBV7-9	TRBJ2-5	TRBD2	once	CASSLSLAGDQETQYF	TGTGCCAGCAGCTTGTCGCTAGCGGGGGACCAAGAGACCCAGTACTTC
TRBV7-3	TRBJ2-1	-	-	CASSLTVTKTYNEQFF	TGTGCCAGCAGCTTAACAGTGACTAAAACCTACAATGAGCAGTTCTTC
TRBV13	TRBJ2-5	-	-	CASSLLQGLEETQYF	TGTGCCAGCAGCTTACTCCAGGGGCTGGAAGAGACCCAGTACTTC
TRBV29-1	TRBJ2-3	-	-	CSVEDPHRDSADTQYF	TGCAGCGTTGAAGATCCCCACAGGGATAGCGCAGATACGCAGTATTTT
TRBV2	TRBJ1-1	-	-	CASPMSTQVTEAFF	TGTGCCAGCCCTATGTCCACCCAGGTCACTGAAGCTTTCTTT
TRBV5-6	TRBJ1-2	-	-	CASSIAQGPRWGYTF	TGTGCCAGCAGCATTGCGCAGGGGCCAAGGTGGGGCTACACCTTC
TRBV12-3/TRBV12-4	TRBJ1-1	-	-	CASSVNRARAFF	TGTGCCAGCAGCGTAAACAGGGCTCGAGCTTTCTTT
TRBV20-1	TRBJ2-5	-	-	CSARDGLRGTETQYF	TGCAGTGCTAGAGATGGCTTACGAGGGACGGAGACCCAGTACTTC
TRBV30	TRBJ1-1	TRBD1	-	CARRTGHTEAFF	TGTGCCCGCAGGACAGGGCACACTGAAGCTTTCTTT
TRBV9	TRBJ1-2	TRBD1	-	CASTRGPPGQRLSDGYTF	TGTGCCAGCACCAGAGGGCCACCGGGACAGAGACTCTCCGATGGCTACACCTTC